The rows below give T cell receptor beta chains drawn from one sample of a study of cutaneous CD30+ T cell lymphoproliferative disorder and hepatitis E. Some clones are missing from TCRdb's copy, which holds only in-frame ones; the method was immunoSEQ multiplex PCR. The table shows about 7,700 clones, with around 70% occurring only once. The material sequenced was blood. The receptors come from a human donor with a cutaneous T cell lymphoproliferative disorder associated with hepatitis E virus. The CDR3 runs from the conserved cysteine through the conserved F or W. Each record gives: J gene, V gene, CDR3 protein.

TRBJ1-1,TRBV5-1,CASSSTAYNTEAFF
TRBJ2-1,TRBV4-1,CASSRTGRLNEQFF
TRBJ2-3,TRBV2,CASSESPTGTDFDDTQYF
TRBJ1-5,TRBV5-4,CASIMTTGRQPQHF
TRBJ2-3,TRBV19,CASSIRRGGTDTQYF
TRBJ2-3,TRBV19,CASSESGTVTDTQYF
TRBJ1-1,TRBV28,CASSDNRLLLAFF
TRBJ2-2,TRBV5-4,CASSREVAGRTGELFF
TRBJ2-5,TRBV28,CASSDRVQETQYF
TRBJ2-2,TRBV10-3,CAISELGDTNTGELFF
TRBJ2-7,TRBV29-1,CSVEDQGYEQYF
TRBJ1-1,TRBV7-2,CASSSLAGSEAFF
TRBJ1-1,TRBV7-2,CASNDNLNTEAFF
TRBJ2-2,TRBV5-4,CASSSGSPISNTGELFF
TRBJ1-1,TRBV11-2,CASSQLGWGNTEAFF
TRBJ2-3,TRBV6-1,CASSEGLAGDTQYF
TRBJ2-1,TRBV20-1,CSARLGNEQFF
TRBJ1-3,TRBV7-9,CASSFSPADRLYF
TRBJ1-1,TRBV19,CASGTGNTEAFF
TRBJ2-2,TRBV9,CASSVGFSRVNGELFF
TRBJ1-4,TRBV21-1,CASTPSGQGDEKLFF
TRBJ2-1,TRBV12-5,CASGFGTGGSNEQFF
TRBJ2-7,TRBV7-9,CASSLLGGGLSKYF
TRBJ1-4,TRBV15,CATSRVNEKLFF
TRBJ2-4,TRBV11-2,CASSPKGTWGGKAKNIQYF
TRBJ2-5,TRBV9,CASSVGQGNHETQYF
TRBJ2-3,TRBV18,CASSPPNDRGTDTQYF
TRBJ2-3,TRBV7-9,CASSPPTASGRFADTQYF
TRBJ2-7,TRBV4-3,CASSPDREHLYEQYF
TRBJ2-2,TRBV5-4,CASSLLLGESGELFF
TRBJ2-2,TRBV6-4,CASSLSGTGELFF
TRBJ1-1,TRBV4-1,CASSQVVAGMNTEAFF
TRBJ1-1,TRBV5-1,CASSRQGTDTEAFF
TRBJ2-1,TRBV19,CASREYNEQFF
TRBJ2-3,TRBV30,CAWSVSLQDTQYF
TRBJ2-7,TRBV27,CASSLRAVHYYEQYF
TRBJ2-5,TRBV7-2,CASSLVSGTYEEQYF
TRBJ2-7,TRBV7-2,CASSFSGTGGYEQYF
TRBJ2-7,TRBV6-1,CASSTGGGYEQYF
TRBJ1-5,TRBV5-6,CASSLGAGSQPQHF
TRBJ2-1,TRBV5-4,CASSFPGGAMRYNEQFF
TRBJ2-3,TRBV5-1,CASSTGITDTQYF
TRBJ1-5,TRBV15,CATSGSGQGKQPQHF
TRBJ2-2,TRBV7-2,CASSTQEGGELFF
TRBJ2-7,TRBV23-1,CASRGKRGQVVRGYEQYF
TRBJ2-7,TRBV28,CASSQGLAYEQYF
TRBJ1-4,TRBV4-3,CASSQHRAPNEKLFF
TRBJ2-5,TRBV4-1,CASSQGLTRGSETQYF
TRBJ1-2,TRBV5-8,CASSLRNYGYTF
TRBJ2-1,TRBV18,CASSPLPGRGGIGEQFF
TRBJ1-3,TRBV27,CASSSGPHPGNTIYF
TRBJ2-7,TRBV5-1,CASSLGGLRGPEQYF
TRBJ1-1,TRBV19,CASGLGLLRGRKNTEAFF
TRBJ1-1,TRBV4-3,CASSQDLGSGTEAFF
TRBJ2-4,TRBV28,CASSRPDSSKNIQYF
TRBJ2-2,TRBV7-2,CASSLARAGAGELFF
TRBJ1-2,TRBV4-3,CASSQDRWTGGFFYGYTF
TRBJ1-5,TRBV5-8,CASSRTGQPQHF
TRBJ2-7,TRBV6-5,CASTLTGTGSYEQYF